This T cell receptor (beta chain) derives from a study of PD-L1 blockade in urothelial cancer. Study context: Patients previously received 0 to 3 chemotherapy regimens. It was at 3 weeks (second dose) and 6 weeks after treatment start that blood was analyzed.

Time point: pretreatment peripheral blood. PCRs each included synthetic TCR analog templates spiked in. Repertoires were generated with immunoSEQ multiplex PCR, while TCRdb's copy carries only in-frame clones and drops some. The table shows more than 55,000 clones, with 80% to 90% occurring only once. Germline CDR1 MNHEY, CDR2 SMNVEV (reference sequence). The V and J ends lost 4 bases and 5 bases respectively, with 12 bases between them. CDR3 length: 14 residues. V usage is TRBV27 and J usage is TRBJ2-1, with D tentatively TRBD2 (6 bases). This clonotype was obtained from a man between 65 and 85 years old with urothelial cancer. Sequencing used PBMCs, obtained around atezolizumab (anti-PD-L1) treatment. The CDR3 loop is CASSSWTTNNEQFF. CDR3 coding DNA: TGTGCCAGCAGTTCTTGGACTACCAACAATGAGCAGTTCTTC.